A single sample gave rise to the 8 T cell receptor beta chains below, sequenced in a study of T cells of healthy individuals. TCRdb redid the calling of the 5' RACE reads with MiXCR, one entry per CDR3 protein. The sample records about 100,000 distinct CDR3 sequences, approximately 18% being singletons. The receptors were sampled from a human donor in good health.

This clonotype was seen a handful of times. J is TRBJ2-4 and V is TRBV7-2; D ambiguous. In germline, CDR1 is SGHTA, CDR2 FQGNSA. The CDR3 extends over 16 amino acids. Trimming pared 0 bases from V and 3 bases from J, leaving 12 bases between. CDR3: CASSLAPGRHKNIQYF. As DNA, the CDR3 is TGTGCCAGCAGCTTAGCGCCTGGCAGGCACAAAAACATTCAGTACTTC.

To note about this clonotype: A much larger clone lies one base from this, so it may be a read error. This chain joins TRBV27 and TRBJ1-5; D is perhaps TRBD1 (5 bases). Trimming shortened V by 6 bases and J by 6 bases, and 15 bases separated the two germline ends. Germline CDR1 MNHEY, CDR2 SMNVEV (reference sequence). The CDR3 consists of 14 residues. The CDR3 bases are TGTGCCAGCAGCACCCATGGGGGAGGTCAGCCCCAGCATTTT. Amino acid sequence: CASSTHGGGQPQHF.

This clonotype has a count of ten or more. The rearrangement links TRBV18 to TRBJ1-1; 8 nucleotides match TRBD1. With 3 bases clipped from V and 3 bases from J, the junction kept 9 bases outside the gene matches. The CDR3 totals 16 residues. Germline V gene data show CDR1 as KGHSH and CDR2 as LQKENI. In nucleotides, the CDR3 is TGTGCCAGCTCACCTGATAGGACAGGGCGTGACACTGAAGCTTTCTTT. This translates into CASSPDRTGRDTEAFF.

A few counts support this clonotype. The chain links TRBV28 to TRBJ2-3; 7 positions match TRBD2. The CDR3 spans 15 residues. Per the germline V gene, CDR1 is MDHEN and CDR2 is SYDVKM. V was pared by 6 bases and J by 1 base, with 7 bases of the junction left unmatched. In DNA form, the CDR3 reads TGTGCCAGCAGCCTCAGCGGGATTGGCACAGATACGCAGTATTTT. This translates into CASSLSGIGTDTQYF.

As for this clonotype: A single base separates this from a much larger clone, so it may be a read error. The V gene is TRBV28, the J gene TRBJ1-4, with 12 positions matching TRBD1. V dropped 5 bases and J dropped 5; count of bases not matched to a gene: 9. The CDR3 is 17 residues long. Germline V lookup: CDR1 MDHEN, CDR2 SYDVKM. The CDR3 spells CASSGGQGAGENEKLFF. CDR3 sequence (DNA): TGTGCCAGCAGTGGGGGACAGGGGGCTGGGGAAAATGAAAAACTGTTTTTT.

Here the CDR3 reads CASSRAGMRGNQPQHF. In DNA form, the CDR3 reads TGTGCCAGCAGCCGGGCAGGGATGCGGGGGAATCAGCCCCAGCATTTT. The genes are TRBV7-2 and TRBJ1-5, with D possibly TRBD1 on 5 matching bases. V dropped 5 bases and J dropped 4 bases, with 18 bases sitting between them. Germline V lookup: CDR1 SGHTA, CDR2 FQGNSA. The CDR3 extends over 16 amino acids.

A few counts support this clonotype. The chain carries TRBV25-1 and TRBJ1-5; D remains ambiguous. Trimming left V 4 bases short and J 9 bases short, with 13 bases between. CDR3 length equals 13 residues. Germline CDR1 is MGHDK and CDR2 is SYGVNS. In DNA form, the CDR3 reads TGTGCCAGCAGTGGAGGCGGTTACGGGCCCCAGCATTTT. It translates to CASSGGGYGPQHF.

This clonotype showed up just once. The chain is built from TRBV5-4 and TRBJ2-1, with 10 bases that match TRBD2. The CDR3 runs to 17 residues. Germline V gene lookup returns CDR1 SGHNT and CDR2 YYREEE (reference sequence). J lost 8 bases, V lost 4 bases, and 15 bases had no gene match. The CDR3: CASSPTVGTGLADEQFF. DNA of the CDR3: TGTGCCAGCAGCCCCACGGTGGGAACCGGACTAGCGGATGAGCAGTTCTTC. The variable domain in full, completed from reference TRBV5-4 and TRBJ2-1, reads ETGVTQSPTHLIKTRGQQVTLRCSSQSGHNTVSWYQQALGQGPQFIFQYYREEENGRGNFPPRFSGLQFPNYSSELNVNALELDDSALYLCASSPTVGTGLADEQFFGPGTRLTVL.